This TCR beta chain was sequenced in a study of cytomegalovirus exposure and HLA in healthy donors. The CDR3 spans 15 residues. Germline CDR1 SGHNT, CDR2 YENEEA. Trimming shortened V by 5 bases and J by 5 bases, and 19 bases separated the two germline ends. Primers: 60 Vbeta forward and 13 Jbeta reverse. Clones were sequenced by immunoSEQ multiplex PCR, and TCRdb holds only the in-frame ones, with some missing. The table has 200,000 to 250,000 clones, roughly 90% seen once; the top ten hold 1%. The receptor was derived from a woman between 18 and 29 years old in good health and CMV-seronegative. Sequencing was carried out using PBMCs. The chain links TRBV11-3 to TRBJ2-7, with no clear D. The CDR3 loop reads CASSRGRNGLHEQYF. The CDR3 DNA is TGTGCCAGCAGCCGCGGTCGTAACGGCCTACACGAGCAGTACTTC.